These 3 T cell receptor beta chains share one sample of origin, sequenced in a study of blood T cell repertoires in COVID-19. Method: immunoSEQ multiplex PCR; TCRdb's copy keeps in-frame clones and lacks some. The sample includes about 160,000 clones, approximately 84% of them seen just once. Sequencing was done on a sample of peripheral blood. Source of these receptors: an elderly woman with acute or convalescent COVID-19.

The rearrangement uses TRBV19 and TRBJ2-1; 9 positions match TRBD1. With V trimmed by 5 bases and J by 6 bases, 8 bases remained unmatched. CDR3 length equals 15 residues. Looked up from germline, CDR1 is LNHDA and CDR2 is SQIVND (reference sequence). In DNA, the CDR3 is TGTGCCAGTAGTGTGGGACAGGGAAGAGGCAATGAGCAGTTCTTC. Translation gives CASSVGQGRGNEQFF.

J is TRBJ2-6 and V is TRBV7-9; TRBD1 agrees at 9 bases. The CDR3 consists of 19 residues. Germline V lookup: CDR1 SEHNR, CDR2 FQNEAQ (reference sequence). V trimming: 8 bases; J trimming: 0 bases; junction bases outside the gene matches: 14. CDR3 sequence reads: CASDSGQGRFRSGANVLTF. The CDR3 bases are TGTGCCAGCGATTCGGGACAGGGTAGGTTCCGCTCTGGGGCCAACGTCCTGACTTTC.

The count of this clone is one. V is TRBV28 and J is TRBJ1-1, with no clear D. Per germline, CDR1 MDHEN and CDR2 SYDVKM. V was cut by 10 bases and J by 0 bases, with 6 bases left in between. CDR3 size: 11 residues. The CDR3 nucleotides are TGTGCCACGTTCGTGAACACTGAAGCTTTCTTT. It translates to CATFVNTEAFF.